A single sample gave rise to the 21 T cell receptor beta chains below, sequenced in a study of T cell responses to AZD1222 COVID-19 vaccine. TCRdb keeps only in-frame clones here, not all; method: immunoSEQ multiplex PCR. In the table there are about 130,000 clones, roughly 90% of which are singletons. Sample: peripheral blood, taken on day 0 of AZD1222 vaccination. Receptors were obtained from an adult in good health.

CDR3 coding DNA: TGTGCCAGCAGCTTAAGGTCTAGCGGGGGGAATGAGCAGTTCTTC. Translation gives CASSLRSSGGNEQFF. The chain has TRBV11-3 and TRBJ2-1; 11 nucleotides match TRBD2. From germline, CDR1 is SGHNT and CDR2 YENEEA. The trim removed 2 bases at V and 7 bases at J, leaving 4 bases unmatched. The CDR3 is 15 amino acids.

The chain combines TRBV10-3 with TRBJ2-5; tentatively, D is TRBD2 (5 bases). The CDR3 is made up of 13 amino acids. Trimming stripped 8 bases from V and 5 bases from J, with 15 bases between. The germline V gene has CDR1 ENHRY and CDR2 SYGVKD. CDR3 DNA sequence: TGTGCCATCGGCTCCGGGGTCGGCGAGACCCAGTACTTC. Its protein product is CAIGSGVGETQYF.

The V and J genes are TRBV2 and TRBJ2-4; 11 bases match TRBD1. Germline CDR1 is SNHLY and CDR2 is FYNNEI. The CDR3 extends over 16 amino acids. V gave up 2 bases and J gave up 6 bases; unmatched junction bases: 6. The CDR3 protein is CASSEMGGTGGNIQYF. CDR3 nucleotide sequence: TGTGCCAGCAGTGAAATGGGCGGGACAGGGGGAAACATTCAGTACTTC.

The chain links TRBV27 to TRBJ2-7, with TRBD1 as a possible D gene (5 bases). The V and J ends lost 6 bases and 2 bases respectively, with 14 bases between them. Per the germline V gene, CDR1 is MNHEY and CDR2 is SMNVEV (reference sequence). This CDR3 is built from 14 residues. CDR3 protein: CASRLGPGTYEQYF. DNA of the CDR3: TGTGCCAGCAGGTTGGGGCCAGGGACCTACGAGCAGTACTTC.

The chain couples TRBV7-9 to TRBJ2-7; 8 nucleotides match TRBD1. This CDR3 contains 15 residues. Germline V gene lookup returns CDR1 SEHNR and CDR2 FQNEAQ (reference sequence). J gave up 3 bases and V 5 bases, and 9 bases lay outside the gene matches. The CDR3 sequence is CASSPQSGQDYEQYF. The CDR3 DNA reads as TGTGCCAGCAGCCCTCAGTCGGGACAGGACTACGAGCAGTACTTC. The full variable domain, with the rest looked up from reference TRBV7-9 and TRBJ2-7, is DTGVSQNPRHKITKRGQNVTFRCDPISEHNRLYWYRQTLGQGPEFLTYFQNEAQLEKSRLLSDRFSAERPKGSFSTLEIQRTEQGDSAMYLCASSPQSGQDYEQYFGPGTRLTVT.

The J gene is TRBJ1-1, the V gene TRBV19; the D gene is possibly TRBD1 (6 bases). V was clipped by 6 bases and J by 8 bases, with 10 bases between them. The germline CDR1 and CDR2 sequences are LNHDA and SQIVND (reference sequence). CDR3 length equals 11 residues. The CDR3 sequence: CASRKDREAFF. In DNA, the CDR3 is TGTGCCAGTAGGAAGGACAGAGAAGCTTTCTTT.

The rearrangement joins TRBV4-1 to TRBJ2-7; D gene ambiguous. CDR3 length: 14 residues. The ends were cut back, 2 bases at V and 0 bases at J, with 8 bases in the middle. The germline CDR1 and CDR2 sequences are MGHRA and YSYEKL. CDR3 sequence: CASSQPSSSYEQYF. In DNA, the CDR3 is TGCGCCAGCAGCCAACCTAGTAGCTCCTACGAGCAGTACTTC.

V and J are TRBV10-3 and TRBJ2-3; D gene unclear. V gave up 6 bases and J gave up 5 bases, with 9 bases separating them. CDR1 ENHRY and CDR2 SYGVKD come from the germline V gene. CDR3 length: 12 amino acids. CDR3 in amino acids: CAISSVGDTQYF. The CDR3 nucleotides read TGTGCCATCAGCTCAGTTGGAGATACGCAGTATTTT.

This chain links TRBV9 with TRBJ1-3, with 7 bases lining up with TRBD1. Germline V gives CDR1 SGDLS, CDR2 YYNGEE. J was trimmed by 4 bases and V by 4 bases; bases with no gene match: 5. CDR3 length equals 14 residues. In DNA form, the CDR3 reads TGTGCCAGCAGCCCGGGGGACAGAGGAAACACCATATATTTT. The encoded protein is CASSPGDRGNTIYF.

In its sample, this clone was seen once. CDR3 bases: TGTGCCAGCAGCTCCCCCGGCGGAATAGGGTCCTACGAGCAGTACTTC. Amino acids: CASSSPGGIGSYEQYF. The V and J genes are TRBV3-1 (or the pseudogene TRBV3-2) and TRBJ2-7; D not certain. This CDR3 has 16 amino acids. Germline V gene sequence: CDR1 LGHDT, CDR2 YNNKEL (reference sequence). The ends were cut back, 5 bases at V and 1 base at J, with 18 bases in the middle.

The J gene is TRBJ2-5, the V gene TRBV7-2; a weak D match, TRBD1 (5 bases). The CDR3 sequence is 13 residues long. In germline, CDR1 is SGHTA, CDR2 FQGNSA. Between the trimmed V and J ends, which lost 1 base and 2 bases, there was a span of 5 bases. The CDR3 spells CASSLGQQETQYF. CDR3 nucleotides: TGTGCCAGCAGCTTAGGACAGCAAGAGACCCAGTACTTC.

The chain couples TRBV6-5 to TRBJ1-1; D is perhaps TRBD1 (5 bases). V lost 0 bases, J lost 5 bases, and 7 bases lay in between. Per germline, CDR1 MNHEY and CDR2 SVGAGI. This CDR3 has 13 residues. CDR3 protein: CASSYSGATEAFF. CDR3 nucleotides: TGTGCCAGCAGTTACTCAGGGGCAACTGAAGCTTTCTTT.

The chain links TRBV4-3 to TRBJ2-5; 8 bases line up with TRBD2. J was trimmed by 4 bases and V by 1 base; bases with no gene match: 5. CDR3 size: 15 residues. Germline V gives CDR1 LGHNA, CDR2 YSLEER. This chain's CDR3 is CASSQVMTSAETQYF. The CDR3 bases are TGCGCCAGCAGCCAAGTTATGACTAGCGCAGAGACCCAGTACTTC.

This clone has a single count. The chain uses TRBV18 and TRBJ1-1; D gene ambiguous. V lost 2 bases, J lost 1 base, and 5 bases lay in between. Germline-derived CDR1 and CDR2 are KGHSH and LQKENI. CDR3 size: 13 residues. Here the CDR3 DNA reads TGTGCCAGCTCACCAGCGGGGAACACTGAAGCTTTCTTT. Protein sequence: CASSPAGNTEAFF.

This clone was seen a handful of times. The CDR3 is CASSQALTSGSSYEQFF. The CDR3 region has the DNA TGTGCCAGCAGCCAGGCTCTCACTAGCGGGAGTTCTTATGAGCAGTTCTTC. J is TRBJ2-1 and V is TRBV3-1 (or the pseudogene TRBV3-2); 11 bases match TRBD2. Germline-derived CDR1 and CDR2 are LGHDT and YNNKEL (reference sequence). V lost 3 bases and J lost 8; bases outside the gene matches: 12. The CDR3 is made up of 17 amino acids.

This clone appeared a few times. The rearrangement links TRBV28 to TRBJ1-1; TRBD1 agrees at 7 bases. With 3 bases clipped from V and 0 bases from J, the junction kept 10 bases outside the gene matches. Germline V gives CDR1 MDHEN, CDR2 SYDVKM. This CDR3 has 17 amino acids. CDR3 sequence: CASSFETGQEMNTEAFF. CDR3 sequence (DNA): TGTGCCAGCAGTTTTGAAACAGGACAGGAAATGAACACTGAAGCTTTCTTT.

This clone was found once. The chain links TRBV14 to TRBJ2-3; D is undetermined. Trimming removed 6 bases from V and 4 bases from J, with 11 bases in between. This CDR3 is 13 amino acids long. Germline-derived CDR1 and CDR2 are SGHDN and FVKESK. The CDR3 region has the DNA TGTGCCAGCAGTCGTGATTCCGCAGATACGCAGTATTTT. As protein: CASSRDSADTQYF.

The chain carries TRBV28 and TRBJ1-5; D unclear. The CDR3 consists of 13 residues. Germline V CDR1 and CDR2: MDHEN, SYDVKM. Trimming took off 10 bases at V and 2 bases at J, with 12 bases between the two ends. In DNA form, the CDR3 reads TGTGCCACTGTGGACTCTCGCAATCAGCCCCAGCATTTT. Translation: CATVDSRNQPQHF.

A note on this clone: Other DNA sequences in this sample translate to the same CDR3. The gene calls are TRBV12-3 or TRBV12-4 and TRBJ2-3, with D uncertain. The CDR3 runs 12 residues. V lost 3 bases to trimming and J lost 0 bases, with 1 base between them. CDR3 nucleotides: TGTGCCAGCAGTTTTAGCACAGATACGCAGTATTTT. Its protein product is CASSFSTDTQYF.

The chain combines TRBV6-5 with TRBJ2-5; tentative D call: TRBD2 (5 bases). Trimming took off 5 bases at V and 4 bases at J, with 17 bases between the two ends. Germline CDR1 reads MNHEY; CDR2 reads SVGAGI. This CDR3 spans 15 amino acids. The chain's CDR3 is CASSPPSQGGETQYF. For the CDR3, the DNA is TGTGCCAGCAGTCCGCCTAGCCAAGGTGGAGAGACCCAGTACTTC.

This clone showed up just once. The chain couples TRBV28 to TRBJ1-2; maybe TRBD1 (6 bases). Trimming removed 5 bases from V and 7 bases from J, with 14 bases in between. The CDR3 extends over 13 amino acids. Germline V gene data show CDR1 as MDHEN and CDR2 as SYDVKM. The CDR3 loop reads CASSPYQGGGYTF. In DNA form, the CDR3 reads TGTGCCAGCAGTCCCTATCAAGGGGGTGGCTACACCTTC.